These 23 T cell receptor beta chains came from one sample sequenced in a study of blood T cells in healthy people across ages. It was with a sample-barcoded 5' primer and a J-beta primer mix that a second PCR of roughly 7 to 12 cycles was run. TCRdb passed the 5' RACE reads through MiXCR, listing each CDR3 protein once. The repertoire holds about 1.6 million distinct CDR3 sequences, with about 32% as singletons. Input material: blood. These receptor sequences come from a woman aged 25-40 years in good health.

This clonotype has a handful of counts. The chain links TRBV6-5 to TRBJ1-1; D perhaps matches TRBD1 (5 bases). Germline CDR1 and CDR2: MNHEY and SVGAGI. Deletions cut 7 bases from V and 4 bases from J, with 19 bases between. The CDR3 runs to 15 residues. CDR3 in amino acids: CASTQFSLGGTEAFF. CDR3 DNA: TGTGCCAGCACCCAGTTCTCTCTCGGGGGCACTGAAGCTTTCTTT.

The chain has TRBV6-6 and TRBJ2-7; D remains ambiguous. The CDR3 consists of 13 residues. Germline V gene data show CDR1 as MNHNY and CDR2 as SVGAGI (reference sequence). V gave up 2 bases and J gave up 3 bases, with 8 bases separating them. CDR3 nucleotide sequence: TGTGCCAGCAGTTACGACTCGATCTACGAGCAGTACTTC. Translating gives CASSYDSIYEQYF.

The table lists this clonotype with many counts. CDR3 coding DNA: TGCAGCGTTGAAGAGACGGGAAAAAGCTATGGCTACACCTTC. This gives the protein CSVEETGKSYGYTF. The chain links TRBV29-1 to TRBJ1-2, with D unresolved. Germline-derived CDR1 and CDR2 are SQVTM and ANQGSEA. V lost 0 bases and J lost 4, with 12 bases in between. The CDR3 sequence is 14 residues long.

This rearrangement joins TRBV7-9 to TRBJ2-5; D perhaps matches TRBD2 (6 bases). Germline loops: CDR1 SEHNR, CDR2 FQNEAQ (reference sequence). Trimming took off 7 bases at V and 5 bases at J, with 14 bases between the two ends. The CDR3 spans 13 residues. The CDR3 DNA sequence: TGTGCCAGCACTCCGCCGGGGACTGAGACCCAGTACTTC. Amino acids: CASTPPGTETQYF.

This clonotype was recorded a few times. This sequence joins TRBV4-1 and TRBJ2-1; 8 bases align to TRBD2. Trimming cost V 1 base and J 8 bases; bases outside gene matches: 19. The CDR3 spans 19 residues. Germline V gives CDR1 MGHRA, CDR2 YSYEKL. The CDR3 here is CASSQVVIPGTRSGDEQFF. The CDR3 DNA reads TGCGCCAGCAGCCAAGTGGTTATCCCCGGGACTAGGTCCGGCGATGAGCAGTTCTTC.

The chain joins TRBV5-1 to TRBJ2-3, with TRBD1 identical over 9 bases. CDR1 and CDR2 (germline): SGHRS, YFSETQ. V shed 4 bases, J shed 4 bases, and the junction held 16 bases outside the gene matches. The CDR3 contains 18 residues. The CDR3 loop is CASSRDRASIPSADTQYF. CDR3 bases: TGCGCCAGCAGCCGGGACAGGGCCTCAATACCATCCGCAGATACGCAGTATTTT.

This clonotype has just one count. Here the CDR3 reads CSAGLAGGVGPDTQYF. CDR3 DNA sequence: TGCAGTGCTGGACTAGCGGGAGGTGTGGGTCCAGATACGCAGTATTTT. The chain carries TRBV20-1 and TRBJ2-3, with 14 bases that match TRBD2. Trimming at V came to 5 bases and at J to 4 bases, leaving 8 bases not matched to a gene. Germline V lookup: CDR1 DFQATT, CDR2 SNEGSKA (reference sequence). The CDR3 is made up of 16 amino acids.

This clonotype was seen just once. The CDR3 is CASSVKGSTEQFF. The CDR3, as DNA: TGTGCCAGCAGCGTAAAGGGTTCCACTGAGCAGTTCTTC. The chain recombines TRBV9 with TRBJ2-1; D is undetermined. With 1 base removed from V and 9 bases from J, the gap between germline ends came to 11 bases. Germline V lookup: CDR1 SGDLS, CDR2 YYNGEE. The length of the CDR3 is 13 residues.

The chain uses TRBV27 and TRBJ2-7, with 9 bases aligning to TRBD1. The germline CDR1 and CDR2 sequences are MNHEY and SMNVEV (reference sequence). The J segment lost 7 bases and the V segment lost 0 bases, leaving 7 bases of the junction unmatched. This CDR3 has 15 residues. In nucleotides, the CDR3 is TGTGCCAGCAGTTTATCGTTGACAGGGGGAGGGGAGCAGTACTTC. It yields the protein CASSLSLTGGGEQYF.

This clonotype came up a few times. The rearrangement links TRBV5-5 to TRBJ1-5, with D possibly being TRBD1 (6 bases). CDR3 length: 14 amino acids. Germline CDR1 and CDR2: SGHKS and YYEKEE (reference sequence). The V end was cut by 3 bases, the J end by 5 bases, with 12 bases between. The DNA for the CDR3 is TGTGCCAGCAGCTCGGGACACCTAGATCAGCCCCAGCATTTT. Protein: CASSSGHLDQPQHF.

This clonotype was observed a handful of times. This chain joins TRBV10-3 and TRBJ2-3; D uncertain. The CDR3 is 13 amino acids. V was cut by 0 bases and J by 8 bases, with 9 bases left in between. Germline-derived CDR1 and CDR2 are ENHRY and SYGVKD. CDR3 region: CAISESAAFTQYF. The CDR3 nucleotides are TGTGCCATCAGTGAGTCGGCAGCCTTTACGCAGTATTTT.

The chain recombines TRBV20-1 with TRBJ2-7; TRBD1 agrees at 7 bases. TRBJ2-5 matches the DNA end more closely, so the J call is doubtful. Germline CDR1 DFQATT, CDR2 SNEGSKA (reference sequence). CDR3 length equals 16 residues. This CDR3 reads CSASASLPGQKETQYF. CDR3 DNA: TGCAGTGCTAGCGCATCATTACCGGGACAGAAGGAGACCCAGTACTTC.

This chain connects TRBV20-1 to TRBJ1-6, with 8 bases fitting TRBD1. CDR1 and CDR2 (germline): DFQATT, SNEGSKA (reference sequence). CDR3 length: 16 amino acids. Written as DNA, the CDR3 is TGCAATGCACCTAAAACGTCAGGGGGCGGGTGGGGGCCCCTCCACTTT. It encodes CNAPKTSGGGWGPLHF.

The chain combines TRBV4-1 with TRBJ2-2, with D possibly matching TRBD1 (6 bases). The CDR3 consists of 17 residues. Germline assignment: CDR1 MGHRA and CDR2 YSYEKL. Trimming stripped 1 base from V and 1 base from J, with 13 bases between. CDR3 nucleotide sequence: TGCGCCAGCAGCCAAGTTCCCCGGGACAAGAACACCGGGGAGCTGTTTTTT. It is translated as CASSQVPRDKNTGELFF.

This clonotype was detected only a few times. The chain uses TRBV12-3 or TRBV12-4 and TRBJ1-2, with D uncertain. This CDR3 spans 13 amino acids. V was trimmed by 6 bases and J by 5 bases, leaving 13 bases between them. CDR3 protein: CASSPPAGYGYTF. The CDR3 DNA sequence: TGTGCCAGCAGCCCTCCGGCCGGGTATGGCTACACCTTC.

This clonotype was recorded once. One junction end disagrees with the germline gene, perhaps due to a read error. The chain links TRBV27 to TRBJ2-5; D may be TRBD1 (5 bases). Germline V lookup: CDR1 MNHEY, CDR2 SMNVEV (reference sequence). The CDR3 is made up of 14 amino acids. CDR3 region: CASGLGPGLETQYF. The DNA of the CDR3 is TGTGCCAGCGGTTTGGGGCCGGGCCTGGAGACCCAGTACTTC.

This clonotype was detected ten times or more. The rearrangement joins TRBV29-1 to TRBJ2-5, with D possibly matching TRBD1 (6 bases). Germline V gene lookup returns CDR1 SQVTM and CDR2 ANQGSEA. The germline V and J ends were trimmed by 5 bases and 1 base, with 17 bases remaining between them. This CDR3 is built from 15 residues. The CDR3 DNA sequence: TGCAGCGTTATCTCGGCTTGGGACACCCAAGAGACCCAGTACTTC. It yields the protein CSVISAWDTQETQYF.

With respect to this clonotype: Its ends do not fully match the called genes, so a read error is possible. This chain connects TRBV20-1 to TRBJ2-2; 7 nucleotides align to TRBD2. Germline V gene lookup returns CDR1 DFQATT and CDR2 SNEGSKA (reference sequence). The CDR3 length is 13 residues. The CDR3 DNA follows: TGCAGTGGGGCCAGCGGGGCTGCCGGGGAGCGGTTTTTT. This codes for CSGASGAAGERFF.

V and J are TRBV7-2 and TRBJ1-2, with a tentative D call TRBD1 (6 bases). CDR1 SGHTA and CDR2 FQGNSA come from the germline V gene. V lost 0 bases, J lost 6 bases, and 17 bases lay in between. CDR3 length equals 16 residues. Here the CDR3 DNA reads TGTGCCAGCAGCTTAGCTCCGTTGCCGGGGGCGGATGGCTACACCTTC. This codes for CASSLAPLPGADGYTF.

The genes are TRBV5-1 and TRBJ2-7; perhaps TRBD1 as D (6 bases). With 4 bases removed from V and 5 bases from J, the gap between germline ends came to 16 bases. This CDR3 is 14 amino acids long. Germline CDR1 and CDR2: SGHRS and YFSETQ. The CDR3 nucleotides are TGCGCCAGCAGCAAAGGCCAGGGGTCCGACGAGCAGTACTTC. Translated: CASSKGQGSDEQYF.

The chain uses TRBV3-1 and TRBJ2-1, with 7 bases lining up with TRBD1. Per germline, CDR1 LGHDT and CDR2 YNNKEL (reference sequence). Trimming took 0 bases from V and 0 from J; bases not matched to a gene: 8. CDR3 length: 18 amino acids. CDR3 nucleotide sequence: TGTGCCAGCAGCCAAGACGGATCGGGGACAGCCTCCTACAATGAGCAGTTCTTC. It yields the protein CASSQDGSGTASYNEQFF.

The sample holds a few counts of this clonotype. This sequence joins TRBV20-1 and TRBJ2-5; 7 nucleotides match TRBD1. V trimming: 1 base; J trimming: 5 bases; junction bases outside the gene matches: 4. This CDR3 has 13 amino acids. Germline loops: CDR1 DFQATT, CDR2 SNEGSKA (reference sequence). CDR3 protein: CSARGTGWETQYF. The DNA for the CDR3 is TGCAGTGCTAGAGGGACAGGTTGGGAGACCCAGTACTTC.

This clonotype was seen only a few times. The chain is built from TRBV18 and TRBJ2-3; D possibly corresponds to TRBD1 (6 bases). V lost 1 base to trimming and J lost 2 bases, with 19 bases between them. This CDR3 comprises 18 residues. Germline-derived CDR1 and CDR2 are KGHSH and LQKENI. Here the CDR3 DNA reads TGTGCCAGCTCACCACTCCTCAGGGGTTACCTTAACACAGATACGCAGTATTTT. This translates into CASSPLLRGYLNTDTQYF.